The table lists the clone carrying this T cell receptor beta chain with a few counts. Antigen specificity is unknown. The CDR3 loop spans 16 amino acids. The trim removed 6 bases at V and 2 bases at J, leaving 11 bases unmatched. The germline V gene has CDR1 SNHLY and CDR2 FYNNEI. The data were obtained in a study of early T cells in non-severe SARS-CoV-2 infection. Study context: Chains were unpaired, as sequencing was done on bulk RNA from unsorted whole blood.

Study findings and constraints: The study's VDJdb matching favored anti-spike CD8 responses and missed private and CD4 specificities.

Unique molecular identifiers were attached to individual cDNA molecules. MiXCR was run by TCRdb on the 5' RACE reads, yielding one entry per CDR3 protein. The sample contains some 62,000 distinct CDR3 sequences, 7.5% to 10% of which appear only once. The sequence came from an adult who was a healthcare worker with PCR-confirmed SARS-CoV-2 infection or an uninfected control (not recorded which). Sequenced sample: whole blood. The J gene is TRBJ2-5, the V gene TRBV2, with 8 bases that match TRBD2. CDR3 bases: TGTGCCAGCAGGCGCCCTGCGCGGGGGGCTCAAGAGACCCAGTACTTC. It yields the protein CASRRPARGAQETQYF.